These T cell receptor beta chains were read from a single sample in a study of cytomegalovirus exposure and HLA in healthy donors. Profiling relied on immunoSEQ multiplex PCR, and the TCRdb table lists in-frame clones only, not all of them. Reported are tens of thousands of clones; the ten largest clones contain approximately 2.1%. Sequencing input: PBMCs. These receptors were taken from a woman aged 35 to 49 in good health and CMV-seronegative. Both conserved end residues are trimmed from each CDR3. The order of the fields is V gene, CDR3 protein.

TRBV10-3	AISDKRGGKNTEDF
TRBV9	ASSEGAMNTEAF
TRBV5-6	ASSSDRGLSSPYGYT
TRBV7-9	ASSTTTGPYEQY
TRBV2	ASKVSGGNEQY
TRBV7-3	ASSPRGEGATEAF
TRBV5-1	ASSLHGQDNEQF
TRBV5-4	ASSLGRAGQGDQPQH
TRBV5-1	ASSRGQETDTQY
TRBV19	ASKLAGATDTQY
TRBV7-8	ASSLGPGGGYT
TRBV25-1	ASARGGYTTEAF